The clone carrying this T cell receptor (beta chain) was detected once. Its antigen remains unknown. CDR1 is MNHEY and CDR2 is SMNVEV in the germline V gene (reference sequence). Trimming took 4 bases from V and 10 from J, leaving 17 bases between them. CDR3 length: 14 residues. Amplified TCR beta CDR3 regions came from RNA transcripts. TCR CDR3 regions were first amplified by RT-PCR with HTBI primers. TCRdb independently ran MiXCR on the multiplex PCR reads; one entry per CDR3 protein. The data hold about half a million distinct CDR3 sequences, with 20% to 25% observed a single time. At least 3 on the Clinical Activity Score was recorded for ophthalmopathy patients, who also had NOSPECS grade at least 4 and duration under 3 months. This record comes from a study of T cells in Graves' hyperthyroidism and ophthalmopathy. Overall study context: Peripheral blood samples were taken at initial diagnosis, prior to any treatment.

General study results and limits: Peripheral blood also featured most of the thyroid clonotypes expanded above 0.001. Ophthalmopathy was identified by the model a median around 5.9 months ahead of onset.

Source material: blood. This TCR derives from a woman in her sixties or seventies with Graves' ophthalmopathy. The chain is built from TRBV27 and TRBJ1-3; possible D gene TRBD1, 5 bases. CDR3: CASSSGVGGATIYF. The DNA of the CDR3 is TGTGCCAGCAGTTCTGGGGTCGGCGGGGCTACCATATATTTT.